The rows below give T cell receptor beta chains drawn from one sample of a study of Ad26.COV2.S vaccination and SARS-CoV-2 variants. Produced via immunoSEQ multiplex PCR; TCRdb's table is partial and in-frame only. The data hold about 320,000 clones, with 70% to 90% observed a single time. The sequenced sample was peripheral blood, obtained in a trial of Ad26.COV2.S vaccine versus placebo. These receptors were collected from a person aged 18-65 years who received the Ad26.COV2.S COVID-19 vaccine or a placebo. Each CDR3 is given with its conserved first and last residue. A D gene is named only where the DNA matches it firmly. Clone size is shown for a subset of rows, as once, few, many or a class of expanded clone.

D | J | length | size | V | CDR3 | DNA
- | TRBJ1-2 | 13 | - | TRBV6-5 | CASSYGGSRGYTF | TGTGCCAGCAGTTACGGGGGCTCAAGGGGCTACACCTTC
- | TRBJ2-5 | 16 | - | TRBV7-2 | CASSLFQGLHQETQYF | TGTGCCAGCAGCTTATTCCAGGGGTTACACCAAGAGACCCAGTACTTC
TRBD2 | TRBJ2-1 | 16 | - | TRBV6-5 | CASSLLAGAYYNEQFF | TGTGCCAGCAGTTTACTAGCGGGGGCTTACTACAATGAGCAGTTCTTC
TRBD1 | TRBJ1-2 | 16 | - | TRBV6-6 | CASRAALDRGLKGYTF | TGTGCCAGCCGCGCTGCTTTGGACAGGGGGCTAAAGGGCTACACCTTC
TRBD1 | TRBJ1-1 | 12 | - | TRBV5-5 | CASSYDRAEAFF | TGTGCCAGCAGCTACGACAGGGCTGAAGCTTTCTTT
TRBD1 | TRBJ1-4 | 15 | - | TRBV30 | CAWSVKTGSNEKLFF | TGTGCCTGGAGTGTAAAGACAGGGAGTAATGAAAAACTGTTTTTT
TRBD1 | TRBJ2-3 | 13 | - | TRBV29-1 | CSVGQGSTDTQYF | TGCAGCGTCGGACAGGGGAGCACAGATACGCAGTATTTT
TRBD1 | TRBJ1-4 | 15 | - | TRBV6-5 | CASRLQGIPNEKLFF | TGTGCCAGCAGACTACAGGGGATCCCTAATGAAAAACTGTTTTTT
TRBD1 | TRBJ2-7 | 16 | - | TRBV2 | CASTPGQGRGSYEQYF | TGTGCCAGCACTCCGGGACAGGGAAGGGGCTCCTACGAGCAGTACTTC
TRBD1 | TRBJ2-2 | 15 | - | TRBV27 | CASSLRGRDTGELFF | TGTGCCAGCAGTTTGAGGGGGCGCGACACCGGGGAGCTGTTTTTT
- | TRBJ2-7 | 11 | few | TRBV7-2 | CASSVSYEQYF | TGTGCCAGCAGCGTCTCCTACGAGCAGTACTTC
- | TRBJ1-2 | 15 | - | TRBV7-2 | CASSLAGQLNYGYTF | TGTGCCAGCAGCTTAGCCGGACAGTTGAACTATGGCTACACCTTC
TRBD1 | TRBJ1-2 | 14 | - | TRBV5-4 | CASSPEQGAYGYTF | TGTGCCAGCAGCCCGGAACAGGGGGCCTATGGCTACACCTTC
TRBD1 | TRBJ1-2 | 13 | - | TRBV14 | CASSKDRVYGYTF | TGTGCCAGCAGCAAGGACAGGGTCTATGGCTACACCTTC
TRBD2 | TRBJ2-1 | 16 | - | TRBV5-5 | CASSGGGIGLAREQFF | TGTGCCAGCAGCGGCGGGGGGATCGGCCTAGCGAGGGAGCAGTTCTTC
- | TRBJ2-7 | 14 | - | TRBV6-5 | CASSSPQGGREQYF | TGTGCCAGCAGTTCTCCCCAGGGAGGTAGGGAGCAGTACTTC
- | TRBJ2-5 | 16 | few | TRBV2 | CASSEGFLGFEETQYF | TGTGCCAGCAGTGAAGGGTTCTTAGGGTTCGAAGAGACCCAGTACTTC
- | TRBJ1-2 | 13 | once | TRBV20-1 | CSASDGYNYGYTF | TGCAGTGCTAGTGACGGATATAACTATGGCTACACCTTC
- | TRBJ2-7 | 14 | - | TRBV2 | CASSADKFRGEQYF | TGTGCCAGCAGTGCCGACAAGTTTCGAGGCGAGCAGTACTTC
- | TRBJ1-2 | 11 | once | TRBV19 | CASTRGSGYTF | TGTGCCAGTACAAGGGGGAGCGGCTACACCTTC
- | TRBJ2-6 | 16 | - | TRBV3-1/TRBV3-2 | CASSSWTDSGANVLTF | TGTGCCAGCAGCAGCTGGACAGACTCTGGGGCCAACGTCCTGACTTTC
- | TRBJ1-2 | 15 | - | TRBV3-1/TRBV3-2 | CASSQESAGTYGYTF | TGTGCCAGCAGCCAAGAGTCGGCGGGAACCTATGGCTACACCTTC
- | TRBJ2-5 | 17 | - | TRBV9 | CASSVGAGAPGQETQYF | TGTGCCAGCAGCGTAGGTGCGGGGGCCCCGGGGCAAGAGACCCAGTACTTC
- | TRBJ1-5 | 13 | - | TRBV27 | CASSSQFGQPQHF | TGTGCCAGCAGTTCCCAGTTCGGTCAGCCCCAGCATTTT
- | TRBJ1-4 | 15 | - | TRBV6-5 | CASSFWSGAVEKLFF | TGTGCCAGCAGTTTTTGGTCGGGGGCGGTGGAAAAACTGTTTTTT
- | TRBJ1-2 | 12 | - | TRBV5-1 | CASSLEAGLGTF | TGCGCCAGCAGCTTGGAGGCGGGCTTGGGCACCTTC
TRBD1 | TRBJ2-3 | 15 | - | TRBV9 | CASSSRTGVTDTQYF | TGTGCCAGCAGCTCTCGGACAGGAGTTACAGATACGCAGTATTTT
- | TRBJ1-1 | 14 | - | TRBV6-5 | CASSTLTLRAEAFF | TGTGCCAGCAGTACACTGACCCTCAGGGCTGAAGCTTTCTTT
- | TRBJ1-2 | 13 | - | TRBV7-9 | CASSLGGTGSYTF | TGTGCCAGCAGCTTAGGGGGAACAGGGAGCTACACCTTC
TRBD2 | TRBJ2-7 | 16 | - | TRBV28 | CASSSAGGLADYEQYF | TGTGCCAGCAGTTCCGCCGGGGGACTAGCGGACTACGAGCAGTACTTC
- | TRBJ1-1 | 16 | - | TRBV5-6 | CASSFWGLQASRGAFF | TGTGCCAGCAGCTTTTGGGGCTTGCAGGCCTCCCGAGGGGCTTTCTTT